The 2 T cell receptor beta chains below all came from one sample that was sequenced in a study of beta chain features in type 1 diabetes. Findings of the study overall: In all four CD4+ subsets, TCRB CDR3 length was significantly, moderately reduced in type 1 diabetes.

Their target antigens are unknown. Reverse transcribing all isolated RNA meant expressed TCRB transcripts were sequenced. The protocol was immunoSEQ multiplex PCR, while the TCRdb copy is restricted to in-frame clones and leaves out a portion. The table records 500,000 to 800,000 clones, around an eighth of them present only once. Sequenced sample: naive CD4+ T cells from blood. The receptors originated from a young man with type 1 diabetes.

CDR3 sequence reads: CASSSDRVKPQHF. The CDR3 bases are TGTGCCAGCAGCTCCGACAGGGTGAAACCCCAGCATTTT. J is TRBJ1-5 and V is TRBV7-2; TRBD1 matches 7 bases. The ends lost 4 bases at V and 10 bases at J; junction bases unmatched: 7. CDR3 length: 13 residues. CDR1 and CDR2 (germline): SGHTA, FQGNSA.

This clone came up a few times. The gene calls are TRBV7-2 and TRBJ1-1; D ambiguous. Trimming took 7 bases from V and 4 from J, leaving 16 bases between them. Germline V gene data show CDR1 as SGHTA and CDR2 as FQGNSA. This CDR3 comprises 14 residues. The CDR3 nucleotides are TGTGCCAGCACCCAGGCCATGGGAATCACTGAAGCTTTCTTT. It translates to CASTQAMGITEAFF.